This record covers a single T cell receptor (beta chain). The antigen remains undetermined. These data belong to a study of T cell responses to AZD1222 COVID-19 vaccine. General study findings and limits: Baseline serostatus was positive in only six or seven AZD1222 recipients. The donor group comprised mostly white British people and more females; the analysis possibly underestimated clonal diversity. Spike regions recognized by vaccine-associated CD4 TCRs spanned the protein, led by 160-218 and 743-854. Two AZD1222 administrations were followed by greater Spike-specific TCR breadth and depth.

This CDR3 comprises 13 residues. Trimming pared 5 bases from V and 3 bases from J, leaving 10 bases between. TCRdb's copy holds only in-frame clones and misses some; the assay was immunoSEQ multiplex PCR. Of about 140,000 clones detected, 80% to 95% appear once; the ten largest clones hold roughly 5%. This TCR derives from an adult in good health. V gene TRBV12-3 or TRBV12-4 combines with J gene TRBJ1-2, with D perhaps matching TRBD1 (5 bases). The sequencing here drew on peripheral blood, taken on day 0 of AZD1222 vaccination. In nucleotides, the CDR3 is TGTGCCAGCAGTGCAGGGAAGGACTATGGCTACACCTTC. Translating it yields CASSAGKDYGYTF.